One and the same sample provided the 12 T cell receptor beta chains below, sequenced in a study of cytomegalovirus exposure and HLA in healthy donors. Sequenced by immunoSEQ multiplex PCR; TCRdb stores in-frame clones only, minus some. The table includes about 180,000 clones, 75% to 90% detected once. Sequencing was carried out using PBMCs. The receptor set was obtained from a man aged 18 to 30 in good health and CMV-seropositive.

Here the CDR3 reads CAWRRGGRITGELFF. The CDR3 DNA follows: TGTGCCTGGAGGCGGGGGGGGAGAATCACCGGGGAGCTGTTTTTT. The chain links TRBV30 to TRBJ2-2, with 9 bases fitting TRBD2. The V and J ends lost 3 bases and 4 bases, in that order; junction bases with no gene match: 6. The germline CDR1 and CDR2 sequences are GTSNPN and SVGIG (reference sequence). The length of the CDR3 is 15 residues.

The chain combines TRBV7-3 with TRBJ2-1, with 13 bases that match TRBD2. Germline-derived CDR1 and CDR2 are SGHTA and FQGTGA. J gave up 11 bases and V 4 bases, and 5 bases lay outside the gene matches. This CDR3 is 14 amino acids long. CDR3 coding DNA: TGTGCCAGCAGCTATGGACTAGCGGGGGCGAAGCAGTTCTTC. Translating gives CASSYGLAGAKQFF.

The chain joins TRBV30 to TRBJ1-5; D is perhaps TRBD1 (5 bases). Germline V gene data show CDR1 as GTSNPN and CDR2 as SVGIG (reference sequence). The CDR3 consists of 13 residues. Trimming removed 1 base at V and 1 base at J, with 5 bases between. Written as DNA, the CDR3 is TGTGCCTGGAGTGGACAGAGCAATCAGCCCCAGCATTTT. Translation gives CAWSGQSNQPQHF.

This sequence joins TRBV9 and TRBJ2-1, with unresolved D. The CDR3 runs to 14 residues. Between the trimmed V and J ends, which lost 3 bases and 4 bases, there was a span of 11 bases. Germline V CDR1 and CDR2: SGDLS, YYNGEE. The CDR3 DNA follows: TGTGCCAGCAGCGGTTACGGAGAGTACAATGAGCAGTTCTTC. This sequence encodes CASSGYGEYNEQFF.

This clone appeared a few times. The rearrangement links TRBV4-2 to TRBJ1-4; unclear D gene. CDR3 length: 11 residues. CDR1 is LGHNA and CDR2 is YNFKEQ in the germline V gene. The V end lost 3 bases, the J end lost 7 bases, and 3 bases lay between the germline ends. In nucleotides, the CDR3 is TGTGCCAGCAGCCACAGTGAAAAACTGTTTTTT. It yields the protein CASSHSEKLFF.

The chain has TRBV5-1 and TRBJ2-7; 10 bases agree with TRBD1. The CDR3 is 16 amino acids. In germline, CDR1 is SGHRS, CDR2 YFSETQ. J was trimmed by 1 base and V by 0 bases; bases with no gene match: 4. The CDR3 reads CASSLARDRGSYEQYF. The CDR3 nucleotides are TGCGCCAGCAGCTTGGCCCGGGACAGGGGATCCTACGAGCAGTACTTC.

The chain employs TRBV11-2 and TRBJ2-5; no firm D call. The CDR3 runs 13 residues. V gave up 3 bases and J gave up 1 base, with 6 bases separating them. Germline assignment: CDR1 SGHAT and CDR2 FQNNGV. The CDR3 region has the DNA TGTGCCAGCAGCTTGAACATCCAAGAGACCCAGTACTTC. As protein: CASSLNIQETQYF. Full variable domain (remainder filled in from reference TRBV11-2 and TRBJ2-5): EAGVAQSPRYKIIEKRQSVAFWCNPISGHATLYWYQQILGQGPKLLIQFQNNGVVDDSQLPKDRFSAERLKGVDSTLKIQPAKLEDSAVYLCASSLNIQETQYFGPGTRLLVL.

The chain couples TRBV30 to TRBJ2-7, with D perhaps matching TRBD1 (6 bases). Trimming cost V 2 bases and J 4 bases, with 18 bases left between them. The length of the CDR3 is 15 residues. The germline V gene encodes CDR1 GTSNPN and CDR2 SVGIG (reference sequence). The CDR3 protein is CAWSNRDTQIYEQYF. For the CDR3, the DNA is TGTGCCTGGAGTAACCGGGACACCCAGATTTACGAGCAGTACTTC.

The chain links TRBV21-1 to TRBJ1-4; TRBD1, as called in the table, went unchecked against the DNA. TRBV21-1 is deemed a pseudogene. This CDR3 has 14 residues. The CDR3 DNA sequence: TGTGCCAGCAGGGTACAGGGGTTGGGTGAAAAACTGTTTTTT. Protein: CASRVQGLGEKLFF.

This chain connects TRBV7-9 to TRBJ2-5, with 8 bases fitting TRBD2. Germline V gene sequence: CDR1 SEHNR, CDR2 FQNEAQ (reference sequence). V lost 2 bases to trimming and J lost 5 bases; unmatched junction nucleotides: 7. The CDR3 has 15 residues. The CDR3 sequence is CASSLRSGGPETQYF. The CDR3 DNA reads as TGTGCCAGCAGCTTAAGATCGGGAGGGCCGGAGACCCAGTACTTC.

This clone appeared a few times. This chain links TRBV7-2 with TRBJ1-5; D is unclear. Trimming pared 4 bases from V and 7 bases from J, leaving 11 bases between. The CDR3 totals 13 residues. Germline CDR1 and CDR2: SGHTA and FQGNSA. The CDR3 DNA reads as TGTGCCAGCAGCTCTGGGGAGGGCCAGCCCCAGCATTTT. Translation: CASSSGEGQPQHF.

V is TRBV4-1 and J is TRBJ1-1; no firm D call. Germline loops: CDR1 MGHRA, CDR2 YSYEKL. V was cut by 1 base and J by 1 base, with 7 bases left in between. CDR3 length: 14 amino acids. This chain's CDR3 is CASSQGLANTEAFF. The CDR3 region has the DNA TGCGCCAGCAGCCAAGGGTTGGCGAACACTGAAGCTTTCTTT.